This T cell receptor (beta chain) was recovered during a study of CD4 T cells in relation to SARS-CoV-2 and coronaviruses. Notes on the study in general: No crossreactivity against non-spike viral proteins was tested here.

Unexposed donor CD4+ T cells date from 2011-2018, before the COVID-19 pandemic. CD4+ T cells were isolated from the cells after around 10 days of culture. As for this clone: As yet, its antigen is unknown.

CDR3 length equals 17 residues. Germline CDR1 reads SGHVT; CDR2 reads SQSDAQ. Trimming left V 3 bases short and J 2 bases short, with 17 bases between. TCRdb's copy holds only in-frame clones and misses some; the assay was immunoSEQ multiplex PCR. The sample contains 25,000 or so clones, roughly 76% of which appear only once. The chain couples TRBV7-4 to TRBJ1-5; D unclear. This sequence originates from a human donor in good health. Sequencing was carried out using CD4+ T cells from PBMCs, cultured in vitro. CDR3 sequence: CASSFCSEGHGNQPQHF. As DNA, the CDR3 is TGTGCCAGCAGCTTCTGTTCAGAGGGCCATGGCAATCAGCCCCAGCATTTT.